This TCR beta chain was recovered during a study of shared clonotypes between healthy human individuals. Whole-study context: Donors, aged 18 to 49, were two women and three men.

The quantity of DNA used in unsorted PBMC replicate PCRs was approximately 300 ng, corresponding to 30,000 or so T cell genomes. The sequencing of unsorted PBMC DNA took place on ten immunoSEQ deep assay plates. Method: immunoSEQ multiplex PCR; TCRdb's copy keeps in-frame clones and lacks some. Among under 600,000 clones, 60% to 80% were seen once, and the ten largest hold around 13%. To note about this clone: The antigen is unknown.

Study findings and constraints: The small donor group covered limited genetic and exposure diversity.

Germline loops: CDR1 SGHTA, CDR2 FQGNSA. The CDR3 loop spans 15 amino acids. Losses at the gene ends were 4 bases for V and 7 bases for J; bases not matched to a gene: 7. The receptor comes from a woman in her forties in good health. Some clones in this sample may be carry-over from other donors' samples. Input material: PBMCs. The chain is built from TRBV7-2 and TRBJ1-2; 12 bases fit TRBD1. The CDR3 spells CASSSTGTGGGGYTF. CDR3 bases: TGTGCCAGCAGCTCGACCGGGACAGGGGGCGGTGGCTACACCTTC.